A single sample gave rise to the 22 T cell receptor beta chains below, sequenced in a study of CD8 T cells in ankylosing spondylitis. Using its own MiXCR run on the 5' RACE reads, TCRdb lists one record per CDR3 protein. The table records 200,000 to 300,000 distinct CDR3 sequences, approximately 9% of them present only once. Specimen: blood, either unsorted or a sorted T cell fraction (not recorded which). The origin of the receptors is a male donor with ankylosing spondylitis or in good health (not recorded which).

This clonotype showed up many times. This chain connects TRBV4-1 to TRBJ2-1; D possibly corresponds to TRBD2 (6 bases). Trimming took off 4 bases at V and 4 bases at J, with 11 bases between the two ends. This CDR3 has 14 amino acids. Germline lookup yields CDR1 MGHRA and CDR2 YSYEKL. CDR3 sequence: CASSPHGGYNEQFF. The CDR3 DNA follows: TGCGCCAGCAGCCCCCACGGGGGTTACAATGAGCAGTTCTTC.

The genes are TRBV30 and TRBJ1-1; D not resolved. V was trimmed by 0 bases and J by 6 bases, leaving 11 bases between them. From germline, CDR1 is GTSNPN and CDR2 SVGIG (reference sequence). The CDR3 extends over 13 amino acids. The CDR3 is CAWSVRPGAEAFF. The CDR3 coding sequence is TGTGCCTGGAGTGTACGTCCGGGCGCTGAAGCTTTCTTT.

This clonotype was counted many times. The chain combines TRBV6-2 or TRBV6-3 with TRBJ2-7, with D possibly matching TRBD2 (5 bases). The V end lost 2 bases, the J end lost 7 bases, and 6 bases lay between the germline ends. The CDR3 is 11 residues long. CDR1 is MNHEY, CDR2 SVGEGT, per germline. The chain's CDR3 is CASSYQREQYF. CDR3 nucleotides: TGTGCCAGCAGTTACCAGCGGGAGCAGTACTTC.

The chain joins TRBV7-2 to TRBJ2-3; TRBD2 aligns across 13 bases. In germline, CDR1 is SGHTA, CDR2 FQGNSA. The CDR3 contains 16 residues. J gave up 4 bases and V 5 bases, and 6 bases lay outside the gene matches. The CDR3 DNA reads TGTGCCAGCAGCCTACTAGCGGGAGGGCCGTCAGATACGCAGTATTTT. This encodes CASSLLAGGPSDTQYF.

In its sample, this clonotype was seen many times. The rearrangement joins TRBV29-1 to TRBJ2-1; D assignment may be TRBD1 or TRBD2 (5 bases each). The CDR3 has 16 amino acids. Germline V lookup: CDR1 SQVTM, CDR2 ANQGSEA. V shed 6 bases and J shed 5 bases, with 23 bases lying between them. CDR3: CSVLGTNLRADNEQFF. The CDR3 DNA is TGCAGCGTCCTCGGGACCAACTTACGCGCGGACAATGAGCAGTTCTTC.

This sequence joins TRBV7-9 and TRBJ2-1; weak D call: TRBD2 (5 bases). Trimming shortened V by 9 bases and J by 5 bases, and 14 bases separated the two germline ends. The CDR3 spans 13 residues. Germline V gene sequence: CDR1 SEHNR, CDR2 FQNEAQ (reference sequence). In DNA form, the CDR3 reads TGTGCCAGTGGGCCCGGGGTTGACAATGAGCAGTTCTTC. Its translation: CASGPGVDNEQFF.

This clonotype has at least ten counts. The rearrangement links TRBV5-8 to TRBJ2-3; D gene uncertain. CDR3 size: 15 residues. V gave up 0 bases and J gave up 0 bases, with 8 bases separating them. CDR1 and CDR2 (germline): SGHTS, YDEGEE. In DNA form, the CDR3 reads TGTGCCAGCAGCTTGGGCACAGCTAGCACAGATACGCAGTATTTT. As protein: CASSLGTASTDTQYF.

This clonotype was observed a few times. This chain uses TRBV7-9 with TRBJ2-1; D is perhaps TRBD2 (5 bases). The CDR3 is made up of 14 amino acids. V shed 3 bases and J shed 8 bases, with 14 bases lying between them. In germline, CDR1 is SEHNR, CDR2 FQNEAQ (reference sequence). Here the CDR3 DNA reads TGTGCCAGCAGCTTTGGAGCGAGGGTAGATGAGCAGTTCTTC. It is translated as CASSFGARVDEQFF.

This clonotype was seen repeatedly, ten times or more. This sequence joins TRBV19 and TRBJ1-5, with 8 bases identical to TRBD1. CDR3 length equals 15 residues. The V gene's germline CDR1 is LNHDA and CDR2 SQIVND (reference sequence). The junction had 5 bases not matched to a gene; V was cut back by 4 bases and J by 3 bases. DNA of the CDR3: TGTGCCAGTAGTAGAGGACAGGGACTCAATCAGCCCCAGCATTTT. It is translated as CASSRGQGLNQPQHF. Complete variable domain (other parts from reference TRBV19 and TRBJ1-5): DGGITQSPKYLFRKEGQNVTLSCEQNLNHDAMYWYRQDPGQGLRLIYYSQIVNDFQKGDIAEGYSVSREKKESFPLTVTSAQKNPTAFYLCASSRGQGLNQPQHFGDGTRLSIL.

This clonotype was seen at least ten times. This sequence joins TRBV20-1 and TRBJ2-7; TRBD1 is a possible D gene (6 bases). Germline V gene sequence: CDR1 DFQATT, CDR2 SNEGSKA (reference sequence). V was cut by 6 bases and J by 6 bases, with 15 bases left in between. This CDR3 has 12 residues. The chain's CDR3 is CSALRPGAEQYF. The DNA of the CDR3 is TGCAGTGCCTTACGCCCAGGGGCCGAGCAGTACTTC.

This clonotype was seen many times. DNA for the CDR3: TGTGCCAGCAGCCCCTGGACAGGCTCCGACATAGATACGCAGTATTTT. Encoded protein: CASSPWTGSDIDTQYF. The J gene is TRBJ2-3, the V gene TRBV7-2, with 7 bases that match TRBD1. V was pared by 5 bases and J by 5 bases, with 13 bases of the junction left unmatched. From germline, CDR1 is SGHTA and CDR2 FQGNSA. This CDR3 region has 16 residues.

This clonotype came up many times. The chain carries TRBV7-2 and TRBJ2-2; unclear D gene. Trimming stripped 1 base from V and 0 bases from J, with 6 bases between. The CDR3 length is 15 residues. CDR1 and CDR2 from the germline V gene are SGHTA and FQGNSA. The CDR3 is CASSLVAANTGELFF. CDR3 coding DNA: TGTGCCAGCAGCTTAGTCGCTGCGAACACCGGGGAGCTGTTTTTT.

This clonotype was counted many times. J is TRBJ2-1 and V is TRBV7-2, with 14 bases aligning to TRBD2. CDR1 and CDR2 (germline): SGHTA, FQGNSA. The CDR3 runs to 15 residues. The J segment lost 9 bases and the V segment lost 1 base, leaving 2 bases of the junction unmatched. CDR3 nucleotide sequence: TGTGCCAGCAGCTTAGAGGGACTAGCGGGAGTTGAGCAGTTCTTC. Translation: CASSLEGLAGVEQFF.

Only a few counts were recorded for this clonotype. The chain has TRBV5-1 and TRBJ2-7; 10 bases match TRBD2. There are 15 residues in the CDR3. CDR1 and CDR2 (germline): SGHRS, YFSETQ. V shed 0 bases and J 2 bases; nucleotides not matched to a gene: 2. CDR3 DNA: TGCGCCAGCAGCTTGGGCGGACTAGCGGCCTACGAGCAGTACTTC. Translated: CASSLGGLAAYEQYF. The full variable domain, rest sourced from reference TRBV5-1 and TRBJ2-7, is KAGVTQTPRYLIKTRGQQVTLSCSPISGHRSVSWYQQTPGQGLQFLFEYFSETQRNKGNFPGRFSGRQFSNSRSEMNVSTLELGDSALYLCASSLGGLAAYEQYFGPGTRLTVT.

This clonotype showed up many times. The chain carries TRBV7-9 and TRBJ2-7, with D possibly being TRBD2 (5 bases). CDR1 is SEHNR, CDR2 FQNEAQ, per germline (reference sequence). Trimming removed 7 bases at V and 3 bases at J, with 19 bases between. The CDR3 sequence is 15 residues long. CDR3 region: CASTVISLAGYEQYF. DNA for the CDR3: TGTGCCAGCACCGTGATCTCCCTCGCGGGCTACGAGCAGTACTTC.

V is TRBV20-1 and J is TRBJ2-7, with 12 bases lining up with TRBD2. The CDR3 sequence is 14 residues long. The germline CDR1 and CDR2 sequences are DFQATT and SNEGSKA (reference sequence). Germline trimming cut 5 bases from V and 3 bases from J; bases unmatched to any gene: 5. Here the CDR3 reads CSAELAGGLYEQYF. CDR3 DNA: TGCAGTGCTGAACTAGCGGGGGGACTCTACGAGCAGTACTTC.

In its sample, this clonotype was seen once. The CDR3 protein is CASSRTDANEKLFF. The CDR3 nucleotides are TGCGCCAGCAGCCGGACAGACGCTAATGAAAAACTGTTTTTT. The chain has TRBV5-1 and TRBJ1-4; possibly TRBD1 for D (6 bases). The germline V gene encodes CDR1 SGHRS and CDR2 YFSETQ. V was shortened by 4 bases and J by 3 bases, with 10 bases between the two germline ends. CDR3 length: 14 amino acids.

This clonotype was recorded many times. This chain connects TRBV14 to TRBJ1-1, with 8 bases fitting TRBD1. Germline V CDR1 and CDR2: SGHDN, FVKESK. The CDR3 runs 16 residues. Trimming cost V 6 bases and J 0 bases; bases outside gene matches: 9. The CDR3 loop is CASSRQGIWVNTEAFF. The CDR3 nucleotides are TGTGCCAGCAGTCGACAGGGGATTTGGGTGAACACTGAAGCTTTCTTT.

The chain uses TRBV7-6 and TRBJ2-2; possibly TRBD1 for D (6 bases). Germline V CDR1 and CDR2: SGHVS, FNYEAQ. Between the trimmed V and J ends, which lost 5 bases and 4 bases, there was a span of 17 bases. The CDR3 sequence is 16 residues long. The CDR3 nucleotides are TGTGCCAGCAGCCCCGGGACACCAACCTCCACCGGGGAGCTGTTTTTT. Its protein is CASSPGTPTSTGELFF.

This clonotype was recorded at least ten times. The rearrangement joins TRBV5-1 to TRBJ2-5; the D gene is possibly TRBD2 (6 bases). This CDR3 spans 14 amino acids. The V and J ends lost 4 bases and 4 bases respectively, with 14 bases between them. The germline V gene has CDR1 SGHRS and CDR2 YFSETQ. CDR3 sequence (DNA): TGCGCCAGCAGCCCCTCCCTGGGAGGAGAGACCCAGTACTTC. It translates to CASSPSLGGETQYF.

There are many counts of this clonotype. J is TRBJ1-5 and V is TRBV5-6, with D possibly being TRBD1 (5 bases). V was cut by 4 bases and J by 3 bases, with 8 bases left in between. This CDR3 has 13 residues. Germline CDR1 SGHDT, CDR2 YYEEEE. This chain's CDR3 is CASSTRANQPQHF. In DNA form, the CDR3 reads TGTGCCAGCAGCACCAGGGCCAATCAGCCCCAGCATTTT.

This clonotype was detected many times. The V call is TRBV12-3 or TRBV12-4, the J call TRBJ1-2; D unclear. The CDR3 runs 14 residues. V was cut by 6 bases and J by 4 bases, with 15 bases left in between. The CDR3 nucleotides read TGTGCCAGCAGCGCTGCGGACGGGATCTATGGCTACACCTTC. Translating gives CASSAADGIYGYTF.